This TCR beta chain was identified in a study of cytomegalovirus exposure and HLA in healthy donors. PCR involved 60 Vbeta and 13 Jbeta primers. Using immunoSEQ multiplex PCR, the repertoire was profiled, and TCRdb retains in-frame clones only, with some absent. The sample has fewer than 55,000 clones; around 72% are singletons. The V gene's germline CDR1 is MNHEY and CDR2 SVGAGI. The length of the CDR3 is 14 residues. Trimming removed 6 bases at V and 8 bases at J, with 16 bases between. J is TRBJ1-4 and V is TRBV6-5; D unresolved. This receptor was obtained from a woman aged 45-65 years in good health and CMV-seropositive. The sequenced material came from PBMCs. CDR3 DNA sequence: TGTGCCAGCAGATCCGGGGAGGCGAGGGAAAAACTGTTTTTT. The encoded protein is CASRSGEAREKLFF.